Presented here are 8 T cell receptor beta chains from one specimen sequenced in a study of blood T cells in healthy people across ages. Next came a second PCR, run for about 7 to 11 cycles, which used a sample-barcoded 5' primer along with a J-beta primer mix. Each CDR3 protein gets one entry after TCRdb re-called the 5' RACE reads with MiXCR. This sample has about 640,000 distinct CDR3 sequences; under 70% occur once, and the top ten carry around 37%. Sequencing used blood. The receptor set was obtained from a man aged 55 to 70 in good health.

The V gene is TRBV4-2, the J gene TRBJ1-2; a possible D gene is TRBD1 (5 bases). Trimming took 0 bases from V and 8 from J, leaving 13 bases between them. CDR1 and CDR2 from the germline V gene are LGHNA and YNFKEQ. The CDR3 length is 14 residues. CDR3 sequence: CASSQDRAGEGYTF. CDR3 in DNA: TGTGCCAGCAGCCAAGACAGGGCGGGAGAAGGCTACACCTTC.

The rearrangement uses TRBV24-1 and TRBJ2-1; D might be TRBD2 (6 bases). Per germline, CDR1 KGHDR and CDR2 SFDVKD. Deletions cut 4 bases from V and 3 bases from J, with 21 bases between. The CDR3 runs to 18 residues. The CDR3, as DNA: TGTGCCACCAGTGACCATACTCTCGTCGGGGGTGTCTACAATGAGCAGTTCTTC. It is translated as CATSDHTLVGGVYNEQFF.

This clonotype was recorded a few times. V usage is TRBV4-1 and J usage is TRBJ2-5; TRBD1 matches 7 bases. TRBJ2-7 matches the DNA end more closely, so the J call is doubtful. Germline V lookup: CDR1 MGHRA, CDR2 YSYEKL. CDR3 length: 15 amino acids. CDR3 region: CASSRPDRDVDEQYF. CDR3 bases: TGCGCCAGCAGCCGGCCTGACAGGGACGTCGACGAGCAGTACTTC.

The CDR3 nucleotides are TGTGCCAGCAGCCCCGCGCGGCTAGCGGGATCCGCCGGGGAGCTGTTTTTT. It is translated as CASSPARLAGSAGELFF. The rearrangement uses TRBV7-9 and TRBJ2-2, with TRBD2 matching 9 bases. The CDR3 runs to 17 residues. V shed 5 bases and J 6 bases; nucleotides not matched to a gene: 13. CDR1 SEHNR and CDR2 FQNEAQ come from the germline V gene (reference sequence).

For the CDR3, the DNA is TGCAGTGCTCCCCGACTAGCGGGTGGGGGCAATGAGCAGTTCTTC. Translated: CSAPRLAGGGNEQFF. This sequence joins TRBV20-1 and TRBJ2-1; 10 positions agree with TRBD2. This CDR3 spans 15 amino acids. Germline CDR1 is DFQATT and CDR2 is SNEGSKA (reference sequence). J was trimmed by 6 bases and V by 5 bases; bases with no gene match: 10.

The rearrangement joins TRBV5-6 to TRBJ2-1, with 11 bases aligning to TRBD2. Germline CDR1 is SGHDT and CDR2 is YYEEEE. The J segment lost 0 bases and the V segment lost 4 bases, leaving 6 bases of the junction unmatched. The CDR3 loop spans 17 amino acids. The CDR3 region is CASSEPGLAASYNEQFF. The CDR3 DNA reads TGTGCCAGCAGCGAGCCGGGACTAGCGGCCTCCTACAATGAGCAGTTCTTC.

CDR3 protein: CATSGQGGPPDTQYF. In DNA form, the CDR3 reads TGTGCCACCAGTGGCCAGGGAGGCCCTCCAGATACGCAGTATTTT. V gene TRBV24-1 combines with J gene TRBJ2-3, with D possibly TRBD2 on 6 matching bases. The V end lost 5 bases, the J end lost 4 bases, and 15 bases lay between the germline ends. CDR1 KGHDR and CDR2 SFDVKD come from the germline V gene. The CDR3 has 15 residues.

This rearrangement joins TRBV27 to TRBJ2-1; TRBD2 matches at 14 bases. CDR1 is MNHEY and CDR2 is SMNVEV in the germline V gene (reference sequence). This CDR3 has 16 amino acids. With 6 bases clipped from V and 10 bases from J, the junction kept 11 bases outside the gene matches. The chain's CDR3 is CASSLRLAGGPWEQFF. For the CDR3, the DNA is TGTGCCAGCAGCTTACGACTAGCGGGGGGGCCATGGGAGCAGTTCTTC.